This T cell receptor beta chain stems from a study of blood T cells in healthy people across ages. Germline V gene lookup returns CDR1 LNHDA and CDR2 SQIVND (reference sequence). The CDR3 spans 15 residues. For the second PCR, which ran for 7 to 11 cycles, a sample-barcoded 5' primer and a J-beta primer mix were used. Each cDNA molecule carried a tag from a template-switch adaptor that contained 12 random nucleotides. Each CDR3 protein is one row after TCRdb ran MiXCR on the 5' RACE reads. The table has 550,000 to 650,000 distinct CDR3 sequences, less than 35% seen once. About this clonotype itself: This may arise from a read error, as a much more abundant clone is one base away.

The receptor comes from an elderly woman in good health. The chain is built from TRBV19 and TRBJ2-6; 7 bases are a match to TRBD2. Sequencing was done on a sample of blood. CDR3 sequence (DNA): TGTGCCAGTGGTACAAAAAACAGCGGGGCCGACGTCCTGACTTTC. Translated: CASGTKNSGADVLTF.